This TCR beta chain was sequenced for a study of blood T cell repertoires in COVID-19 (dated by TCRdb to the early 2020s). Study-level background: Collaborator samples came from the United States, Italy and Spain and covered acute and convalescent phases of COVID-19. The material from the prospective study consisted of cDNA or gDNA derived from T cells, B-cell-depleted T cells, or PBMCs. Subjects who had been exposed to COVID-19, were actively infected with it, or had recovered from it provided the deeply sampled blood TCRbeta repertoires that made up the dataset. The repertoires were released in a freely available public database intended as a resource for research on the immune response to SARS-CoV-2. The samples were drawn from two sources: the first 160 participants of the ongoing ImmuneRACE study, and 1,000 to 1,500 subjects contributed by 6 global collaborators. The sample metadata nearly always contained a de-identified subject ID, COVID-19 status, age in years and sex. HLA class I and class II types, where available, came from metadata supplied by the sample provider rather than from assay-based typing.

Results and caveats for the whole study, not just this receptor: The quantity of clinical and demographic metadata differed by source and by participant and was supplied without curation.

Trimming leaves V shorter by 6 bases and J shorter by 1 base, with the junction holding 8 bases beyond the gene matches. The CDR1 and CDR2 encoded by the germline V gene (reference sequence) are SEHNR and FQNEAQ. Counted from cysteine to phenylalanine, this CDR3 has 16 amino acids. The entry retains the CDR3 DNA only, 48 bases that are in frame from base 1. Each collaborating institution followed its own protocols to collect whole blood in K2EDTA tubes. For TCRbeta analysis, collaborator samples were shipped as frozen whole blood, as isolated PBMCs, or as DNA extracted from either sample type. TCRbeta CDR3 regions were amplified from genomic DNA using the immunoSEQ Assay, a bias-controlled multiplex PCR. Per the original workflow: The number of nucleated cells in each sample was estimated by amplification of reference gene primers within the assay. To quantify the absolute abundance of each unique TCRbeta CDR3 rearrangement, sequence reads were collapsed and filtered. For each sample, productive Simpson clonality was calculated by taking the square root of Simpson's diversity index across productive rearrangements. The table was pulled from immuneACCESS by TCRdb, which kept in-frame rearrangements only. Such tables lose some clones; where checked, under half of the loss comes from unresolved V genes, and the rest has no known cause. The V and J calls and clone size come from that table; D and trimming were worked out from the DNA. The sample yields roughly 100,000 clones; around 92% were counted once. Approximately 3.4% of the sample goes to the ten largest clones.

Regarding this clone: Which antigen it targets is not known. Nothing much larger sits one base from this clone, and base qualities are not available.

The receptor was derived from a woman between 55 and 75 years old with acute or convalescent COVID-19. The sequence links TRBV7-9 to TRBJ1-5; 8 nucleotides in the junction match TRBD1. The sequenced material came from peripheral blood. The CDR3 amino acid sequence is: CASSTDRERSNQPQHF. The DNA reads TGTGCCAGCAGTACGGACAGGGAGCGGAGCAATCAGCCCCAGCATTTT.